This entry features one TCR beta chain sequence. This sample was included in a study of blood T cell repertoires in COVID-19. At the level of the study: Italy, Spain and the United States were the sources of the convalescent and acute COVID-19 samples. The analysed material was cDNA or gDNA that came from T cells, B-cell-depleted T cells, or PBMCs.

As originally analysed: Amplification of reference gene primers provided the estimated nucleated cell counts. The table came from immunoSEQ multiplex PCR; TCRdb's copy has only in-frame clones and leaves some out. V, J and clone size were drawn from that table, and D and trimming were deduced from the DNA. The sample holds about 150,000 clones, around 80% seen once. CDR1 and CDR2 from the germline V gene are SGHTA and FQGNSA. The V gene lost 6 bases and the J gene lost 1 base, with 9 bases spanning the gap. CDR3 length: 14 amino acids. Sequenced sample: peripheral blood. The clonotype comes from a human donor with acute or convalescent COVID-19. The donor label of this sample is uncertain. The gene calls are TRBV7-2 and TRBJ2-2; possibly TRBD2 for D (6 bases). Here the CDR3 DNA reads TGTGCCAGCAGGGAGGGGAGGAACACCGGGGAGCTGTTTTTT. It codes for CASREGRNTGELFF.